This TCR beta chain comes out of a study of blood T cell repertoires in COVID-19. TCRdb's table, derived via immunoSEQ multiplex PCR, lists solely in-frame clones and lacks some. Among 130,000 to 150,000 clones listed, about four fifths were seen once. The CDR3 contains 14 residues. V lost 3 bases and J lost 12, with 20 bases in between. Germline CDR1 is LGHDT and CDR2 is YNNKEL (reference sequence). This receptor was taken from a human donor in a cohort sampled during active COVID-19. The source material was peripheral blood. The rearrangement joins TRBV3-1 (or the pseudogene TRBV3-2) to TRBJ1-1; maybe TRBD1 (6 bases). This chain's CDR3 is CASSHSLTGSMTFF. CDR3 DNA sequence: TGTGCCAGCAGCCACTCCCTCACAGGGTCCATGACTTTCTTT.